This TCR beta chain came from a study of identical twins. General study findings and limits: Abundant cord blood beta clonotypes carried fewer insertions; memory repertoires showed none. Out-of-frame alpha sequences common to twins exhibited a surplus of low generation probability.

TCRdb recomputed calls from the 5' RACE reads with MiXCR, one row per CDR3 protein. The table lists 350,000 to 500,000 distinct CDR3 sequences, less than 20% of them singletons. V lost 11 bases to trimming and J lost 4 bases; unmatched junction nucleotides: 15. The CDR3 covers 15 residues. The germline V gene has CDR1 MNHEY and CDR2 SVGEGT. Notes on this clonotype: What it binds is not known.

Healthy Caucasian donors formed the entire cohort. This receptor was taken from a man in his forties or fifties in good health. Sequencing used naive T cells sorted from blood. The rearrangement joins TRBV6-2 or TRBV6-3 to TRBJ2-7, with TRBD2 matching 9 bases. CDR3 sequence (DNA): TGTGCCTCTTCTCTCCTAGCGGGGAACCCTTACGAGCAGTACTTC. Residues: CASSLLAGNPYEQYF.